This T cell receptor (beta chain) comes out of a study of T cells in Graves' hyperthyroidism and ophthalmopathy. Study observations and caveats: Ophthalmopathy was predicted by the model a median of approximately 6.6 months ahead of onset.

Amplification yielded TCR beta CDR3 regions, with RNA transcripts as the source. With the HTBI primer set, the TCR CDR3 went through a first round of RT-PCR. One entry per CDR3 protein results from TCRdb running MiXCR on the multiplex PCR reads. The profile covers approximately 510,000 distinct CDR3 sequences, with about 20% appearing a single time and about a quarter taken by the ten largest. Points on this clonotype: Its specificity is unknown.

V was pared by 4 bases and J by 4 bases, with 13 bases of the junction left unmatched. Germline CDR1 SGHAT, CDR2 FQDESV (reference sequence). The CDR3 runs to 17 residues. Newly diagnosed hyperthyroidism patients aged 18 to 65 years had disease lasting under 2 months. Exclusion of patients followed from uncontrolled infection, other autoimmune disease, pregnancy or lactation. The authors obtained PBMCs from over 7.5 ml of fresh peripheral blood. This clonotype was obtained from a man aged 18 to 35 with Graves' hyperthyroidism. The V and J genes are TRBV11-1 and TRBJ2-5; 9 nucleotides line up with TRBD2. The sequenced material came from blood. This CDR3 reads CASSSRGGESHRETQYF. CDR3 DNA: TGTGCCAGCAGCTCGCGGGGGGGCGAGTCGCATCGAGAGACCCAGTACTTC. Based on the CDR3 plus reference TRBV11-1 and TRBJ2-5, the full variable domain is EAEVAQSPRYKITEKSQAVAFWCDPISGHATLYWYRQILGQGPELLVQFQDESVVDDSQLPKDRFSAERLKGVDSTLKIQPAELGDSAMYLCASSSRGGESHRETQYFGPGTRLLVL.